The 20 T cell receptor beta chains below come from one sample, sequenced in a study of cytomegalovirus exposure and HLA in healthy donors. PCR amplification relied on 60 Vbeta primers (plus 13 Jbeta primers). The assay was immunoSEQ multiplex PCR, and TCRdb's table has in-frame clones only and misses some. This sample has around 100,000 clones, with about 76% found just once. Sequenced material: PBMCs. Source of these receptors: a man younger than 45 in good health and CMV-seropositive.

The rearrangement links TRBV2 to TRBJ1-5; 9 bases align to TRBD1. Trimming cost V 7 bases and J 4 bases; bases outside gene matches: 8. The CDR3 is 15 residues long. In germline, CDR1 is SNHLY, CDR2 FYNNEI. The CDR3, as DNA: TGTGCCAGCAATCTCGAGGACAGGGGTAATCAGCCCCAGCATTTT. It codes for CASNLEDRGNQPQHF.

This clone was counted a single time. J is TRBJ2-3 and V is TRBV10-3; no clear D. V lost 7 bases and J 4 bases, leaving 12 bases between the germline ends. The germline V gene has CDR1 ENHRY and CDR2 SYGVKD. CDR3 length equals 13 residues. The CDR3 DNA reads TGTGCCATCAACCCCAGTCAAGCAGATACGCAGTATTTT. Its protein is CAINPSQADTQYF.

This clone came up a few times. V and J are TRBV12-5 and TRBJ1-1, with 9 nucleotides matching TRBD1. The CDR3 length is 15 residues. V dropped 6 bases and J dropped 3; count of bases not matched to a gene: 8. Germline V CDR1 and CDR2: LGHNT, FRNRAP. The CDR3 sequence is CASGRDREVDTEAFF. The CDR3 nucleotides read TGTGCTAGTGGCCGGGACAGGGAAGTGGACACTGAAGCTTTCTTT.

CDR3 sequence (DNA): TGTGCCAGTCAGGGAAATGAGTCACCCCTCCACTTT. As protein: CASQGNESPLHF. The chain carries TRBV27 and TRBJ1-6; weak D call: TRBD1 (5 bases). This CDR3 has 12 amino acids. Germline loops: CDR1 MNHEY, CDR2 SMNVEV (reference sequence). V lost 9 bases to trimming and J lost 10 bases, with 13 bases between them.

The chain has TRBV5-1 and TRBJ1-4; tentatively, D is TRBD1 (6 bases). This CDR3 is built from 15 residues. The germline V gene encodes CDR1 SGHRS and CDR2 YFSETQ. Deletions cut 3 bases from V and 6 bases from J, with 15 bases between. Here the CDR3 reads CASSWTVGRDEKLFF. DNA of the CDR3: TGCGCCAGCAGCTGGACAGTGGGGCGCGATGAAAAACTGTTTTTT.

This chain joins TRBV27 and TRBJ2-5; tentatively, D is TRBD1 (6 bases). The end of the DNA is better explained by TRBJ2-7, so the J call may be wrong. Germline V lookup: CDR1 MNHEY, CDR2 SMNVEV (reference sequence). CDR3 length: 16 residues. The CDR3 bases are TGTGCCAGCAGTTTCAGATATCGTCCCCAGGGGTACGAGCAGTACTTC. It codes for CASSFRYRPQGYEQYF.

The CDR3 loop is CAITPTLTGTEQYF. The CDR3 region has the DNA TGTGCCATCACTCCCACCCTGACAGGGACCGAGCAGTACTTC. This rearrangement joins TRBV10-3 to TRBJ2-7; 7 nucleotides agree with TRBD1. CDR1 and CDR2 from the germline V gene are ENHRY and SYGVKD. Trimming removed 7 bases from V and 6 bases from J; junction bases left unmatched: 12. This CDR3 has 14 residues.

V is TRBV2 and J is TRBJ1-2, with a tentative D call TRBD1 (6 bases). Germline loops: CDR1 SNHLY, CDR2 FYNNEI. V was shortened by 3 bases and J by 2 bases, with 10 bases between the two germline ends. CDR3 length: 14 amino acids. CDR3 sequence: CASSEGALNYGYTF. DNA of the CDR3: TGTGCCAGCAGTGAGGGGGCCCTGAACTATGGCTACACCTTC. Using reference TRBV2 and TRBJ1-2 for the parts outside the CDR3, the full variable domain is EPEVTQTPSHQVTQMGQEVILRCVPISNHLYFYWYRQILGQKVEFLVSFYNNEISEKSEIFDDQFSVERPDGSNFTLKIRSTKLEDSAMYFCASSEGALNYGYTFGSGTRLTVV.

The chain recombines TRBV27 with TRBJ2-3; TRBD2 matches at 8 bases. The CDR3 has 17 residues. CDR1 and CDR2 from the germline V gene are MNHEY and SMNVEV (reference sequence). The trim removed 3 bases at V and 7 bases at J, leaving 15 bases unmatched. The CDR3 nucleotides read TGTGCCAGCAGTTTCCTAGGAGGGACTAGTGCCTGGCATACGCAGTATTTT. This gives the protein CASSFLGGTSAWHTQYF.

The chain is built from TRBV5-1 and TRBJ1-3, with TRBD1 as a possible D gene (5 bases). There are 14 residues in the CDR3. Germline lookup yields CDR1 SGHRS and CDR2 YFSETQ. V lost 4 bases, J lost 1 base, and 9 bases lay in between. This chain's CDR3 is CASSPRVSGNTIYF. In DNA form, the CDR3 reads TGCGCCAGCAGCCCCAGGGTTTCTGGAAACACCATATATTTT.

This clone was seen a few times. The rearrangement links TRBV7-9 to TRBJ2-3, with TRBD2 identical over 10 bases. The junction had 7 bases not matched to a gene; V was cut back by 10 bases and J by 0 bases. Germline V gene sequence: CDR1 SEHNR, CDR2 FQNEAQ (reference sequence). This CDR3 has 15 residues. In nucleotides, the CDR3 is TGTGCCACTGAGCGGGGGGGCCTTAGCACAGATACGCAGTATTTT. Encoded protein: CATERGGLSTDTQYF.

This chain connects TRBV18 to TRBJ1-4; D possibly corresponds to TRBD1 (5 bases). The length of the CDR3 is 16 residues. V was pared by 4 bases and J by 2 bases, with 14 bases between. Germline CDR1 reads KGHSH; CDR2 reads LQKENI. This CDR3 reads CASSRAARGTNEKLFF. The CDR3 bases are TGTGCCAGCTCACGAGCCGCGCGGGGCACTAATGAAAAACTGTTTTTT.

This clone was detected only once. The chain recombines TRBV6-6 with TRBJ2-1, with 7 bases fitting TRBD2. CDR1 and CDR2 (germline): MNHNY, SVGAGI (reference sequence). V lost 0 bases, J lost 6 bases, and 8 bases stayed unmatched. CDR3 size: 16 residues. The DNA for the CDR3 is TGTGCCAGCAGTTACTCAGCCTCAGCGGGGTTCAATGAGCAGTTCTTC. Its protein product is CASSYSASAGFNEQFF.

The rearrangement uses TRBV18 and TRBJ1-3; no definite D call. V was trimmed by 1 base and J by 1 base, leaving 11 bases between them. CDR3 length: 16 amino acids. The germline V gene has CDR1 KGHSH and CDR2 LQKENI. The chain's CDR3 is CASSPRSGASGNTIYF. DNA of the CDR3: TGTGCCAGCTCACCACGGTCGGGTGCTTCTGGAAACACCATATATTTT.

The gene calls are TRBV4-2 and TRBJ2-5; 11 bases fit TRBD2. The CDR3 consists of 17 residues. In germline, CDR1 is LGHNA, CDR2 YNFKEQ. V dropped 0 bases and J dropped 5; count of bases not matched to a gene: 8. The CDR3 reads CASSQDSMTSGVETQYF. CDR3 sequence (DNA): TGTGCCAGCAGCCAAGATTCCATGACTAGCGGGGTGGAGACCCAGTACTTC.

This sequence joins TRBV5-1 and TRBJ2-5; the match to TRBD1 covers 9 bases. The DNA end favors TRBJ2-7, so the J call may be wrong. Germline CDR1 SGHRS, CDR2 YFSETQ. This CDR3 contains 14 residues. The CDR3 loop is CASSRDRASYEQYF. DNA of the CDR3: TGCGCCAGCAGCCGGGACAGGGCTTCCTACGAGCAGTACTTC.

This clone was counted a few times. This chain uses TRBV6-1 with TRBJ1-2; D call uncertain. The CDR3 length is 12 residues. Germline CDR1 is MNHNS and CDR2 is SASEGT. V lost 6 bases, J lost 8 bases, and 13 bases lay in between. CDR3 region: CASRGDYQGYTF. DNA of the CDR3: TGTGCCAGCAGGGGAGATTACCAGGGCTACACCTTC.

The genes are TRBV28 and TRBJ2-7, with D unresolved. V lost 1 base and J lost 6, with 7 bases in between. Germline lookup yields CDR1 MDHEN and CDR2 SYDVKM. The CDR3 runs to 12 residues. Here the CDR3 DNA reads TGTGCCAGCAGTTTATTGTCGGGCGAGCAGTACTTC. Translated, it gives CASSLLSGEQYF.

This chain uses TRBV4-3 with TRBJ2-2, with 8 bases identical to TRBD1. Germline CDR1 reads LGHNA; CDR2 reads YSLEER. The CDR3 sequence is 16 residues long. Trimming at V came to 1 base and at J to 1 base, leaving 2 bases not matched to a gene. CDR3 amino acids: CASSQAGTGNTGELFF. The CDR3 coding sequence is TGCGCCAGCAGCCAAGCCGGGACAGGGAACACCGGGGAGCTGTTTTTT.

This chain links TRBV5-1 with TRBJ2-5; a weak D match, TRBD1 (6 bases). The closer fit of TRBJ2-7 to the DNA end suggests the J call may be wrong. Looked up from germline, CDR1 is SGHRS and CDR2 is YFSETQ. The CDR3 loop spans 12 amino acids. The CDR3 sequence: CASSKGVYEQYF. CDR3 DNA: TGCGCCAGCTCCAAGGGGGTCTACGAGCAGTACTTC.